Shown below are 28 T cell receptor beta chains from a single sample sequenced in a study of early T cells in non-severe SARS-CoV-2 infection. TCRdb processed the 5' RACE reads anew with MiXCR; each CDR3 protein has one entry. Of about 58,000 distinct CDR3 sequences listed, about an eighth are singletons. What was sequenced was whole blood. The source is an adult who was a healthcare worker with PCR-confirmed SARS-CoV-2 infection or an uninfected control (not recorded which).

This clonotype was counted only a few times. The rearrangement links TRBV6-2 or TRBV6-3 to TRBJ2-7; 9 bases map to TRBD2. The CDR3 runs 15 residues. V lost 6 bases to trimming and J lost 3 bases; unmatched junction nucleotides: 9. Germline values: CDR1 MNHEY, CDR2 SVGEGT. CDR3 DNA: TGTGCCAGCAGCCCCCCCACTAGCGGGCTCTACGAGCAGTACTTC. Its protein is CASSPPTSGLYEQYF.

CDR3 nucleotides: TGTGCCATCAGTGGGCAGGACACCTACACCGGGGAGCTGTTTTTT. Translation gives CAISGQDTYTGELFF. The chain couples TRBV10-3 to TRBJ2-2, with D perhaps matching TRBD1 (5 bases). The CDR3 is made up of 15 amino acids. From germline, CDR1 is ENHRY and CDR2 SYGVKD. V dropped 4 bases and J dropped 3 bases, with 12 bases sitting between them.

The chain is built from TRBV6-6 and TRBJ1-1; D is uncertain. The germline V and J ends were trimmed by 6 bases and 4 bases, with 6 bases remaining between them. Germline CDR1 MNHNY, CDR2 SVGAGI (reference sequence). The CDR3 sequence is 11 residues long. CDR3 protein: CASRVSTEAFF. The CDR3 DNA reads TGTGCCAGCAGGGTAAGCACTGAAGCTTTCTTT.

This clonotype was seen only a few times. The rearrangement uses TRBV29-1 and TRBJ2-2; D gene ambiguous. The V gene's germline CDR1 is SQVTM and CDR2 ANQGSEA. The CDR3 covers 12 residues. With 7 bases removed from V and 1 base from J, the gap between germline ends came to 7 bases. The CDR3, as DNA: TGCAGCGGTAGTCGGAACACCGGGGAGCTGTTTTTT. Protein: CSGSRNTGELFF.

This clonotype was picked up a small number of times. The V call is TRBV6-5, the J call TRBJ1-1; tentatively, D is TRBD1 (5 bases). V was pared by 6 bases and J by 5 bases, with 10 bases between. The CDR3 extends over 12 amino acids. Germline V gene data show CDR1 as MNHEY and CDR2 as SVGAGI. CDR3 nucleotide sequence: TGTGCCAGCAGGTCGGGGGGGACTGAAGCTTTCTTT. Translated, it gives CASRSGGTEAFF.

This clonotype has at least ten counts. For the CDR3, the DNA is TGCGCCAGCAGCTACTACGTGACAGGGGGGGAGACCTACGAGCAGTACTTC. Protein: CASSYYVTGGETYEQYF. J is TRBJ2-7 and V is TRBV5-1; TRBD1 agrees at 9 bases. The junction had 12 bases not matched to a gene; V was cut back by 3 bases and J by 2 bases. CDR3 length: 17 amino acids. Germline V lookup: CDR1 SGHRS, CDR2 YFSETQ.

This clonotype was detected a few times. CDR3 sequence reads: CASSSKINTEAFF. CDR3 nucleotides: TGTGCCAGCAGCTCCAAAATTAACACTGAAGCTTTCTTT. V usage is TRBV3-1 and J usage is TRBJ1-1, with D unclear. The CDR3 contains 13 residues. Trimming took 5 bases from V and 2 from J, leaving 9 bases between them. Germline V gives CDR1 LGHDT, CDR2 YNNKEL (reference sequence).

The V gene is TRBV12-3 or TRBV12-4, the J gene TRBJ1-4; D call uncertain. This CDR3 has 13 amino acids. V lost 3 bases to trimming and J lost 11 bases, with 13 bases between them. In DNA form, the CDR3 reads TGTGCCAGCAGTTTTCGGGCCTCAGTTAAACTGTTTTTT. Translated: CASSFRASVKLFF.

The table lists this clonotype with many counts. This sequence joins TRBV20-1 and TRBJ2-7, with 9 bases fitting TRBD2. The CDR3 contains 14 residues. With 3 bases clipped from V and 2 bases from J, the junction kept 5 bases outside the gene matches. CDR1 DFQATT and CDR2 SNEGSKA come from the germline V gene (reference sequence). DNA for the CDR3: TGCAGTGCTAGTTCCAGCGGGGGGACCTACGAGCAGTACTTC. Translated: CSASSSGGTYEQYF.

The genes are TRBV19 and TRBJ2-7; 9 bases fit TRBD2. Looked up from germline, CDR1 is LNHDA and CDR2 is SQIVND (reference sequence). This CDR3 comprises 14 residues. V dropped 5 bases and J dropped 7; count of bases not matched to a gene: 9. The CDR3, as DNA: TGTGCCAGTAGTCTGCGGGAGGGCTCGGGAGAGCAGTACTTC. It codes for CASSLREGSGEQYF.

The rearrangement uses TRBV4-1 and TRBJ1-2, with a weak D call TRBD1 (5 bases). CDR1 and CDR2 from the germline V gene are MGHRA and YSYEKL. V shed 0 bases and J shed 0 bases, with 20 bases lying between them. This CDR3 spans 19 amino acids. This CDR3 is CASSQDGGPAGLTNYGYTF. Here the CDR3 DNA reads TGCGCCAGCAGCCAAGATGGGGGTCCTGCAGGGCTAACTAACTATGGCTACACCTTC.

The sample holds many counts of this clonotype. The V call is TRBV7-6, the J call TRBJ2-6; D not certain. The germline gives CDR1 SGHVS, CDR2 FNYEAQ. The CDR3 has 13 amino acids. Trimming shortened V by 5 bases and J by 3 bases, and 5 bases separated the two germline ends. The CDR3 loop is CASSPLGANVLTF. CDR3 nucleotides: TGTGCCAGCAGCCCACTTGGGGCCAACGTCCTGACTTTC.

This clonotype showed up just a few times. The rearrangement uses TRBV6-1 and TRBJ1-2; the D gene is possibly TRBD1 (5 bases). Germline V CDR1 and CDR2: MNHNS, SASEGT. Trimming pared 6 bases from V and 2 bases from J, leaving 13 bases between. The CDR3 contains 14 residues. The CDR3 protein is CASSPGLSNYGYTF. The CDR3 DNA follows: TGTGCCAGCAGCCCGGGACTCTCGAACTATGGCTACACCTTC.

This clonotype has a handful of counts. V gene TRBV7-2 combines with J gene TRBJ1-4; D is unclear. This CDR3 is built from 14 residues. The germline V gene encodes CDR1 SGHTA and CDR2 FQGNSA. Trimming pared 2 bases from V and 0 bases from J, leaving 4 bases between. The CDR3 DNA is TGTGCCAGCAGCTTACAAACAACTAATGAAAAACTGTTTTTT. It translates to CASSLQTTNEKLFF.

This clonotype was observed a few times. This chain joins TRBV6-9 and TRBJ1-4, with D possibly TRBD1 on 6 matching bases. V was pared by 8 bases and J by 1 base, with 14 bases between. Germline values: CDR1 MNHGY, CDR2 SVAAGI. The CDR3 contains 15 residues. CDR3 region: CASEQGQQTNEKLFF. The CDR3 nucleotides are TGTGCCAGCGAACAAGGACAGCAAACTAATGAAAAACTGTTTTTT.

Only a few counts were recorded for this clonotype. This chain uses TRBV12-3 or TRBV12-4 with TRBJ1-6, with D perhaps matching TRBD1 (6 bases). CDR3 length equals 15 residues. Trimming shortened V by 2 bases and J by 5 bases, and 10 bases separated the two germline ends. This CDR3 is CASSLMQGNNSPLHF. As DNA, the CDR3 is TGTGCCAGCAGTTTAATGCAGGGGAATAATTCACCCCTCCACTTT.

The chain combines TRBV28 with TRBJ1-1; weak D call: TRBD1 (5 bases). The V and J ends lost 2 bases and 1 base respectively, with 11 bases between them. The length of the CDR3 is 15 residues. CDR1 MDHEN and CDR2 SYDVKM come from the germline V gene. This CDR3 reads CASSLNQGGNTEAFF. The CDR3 DNA reads TGTGCCAGCAGTTTAAACCAGGGAGGGAACACTGAAGCTTTCTTT. Full variable domain (outside the CDR3, taken from reference TRBV28 and TRBJ1-1): DVKVTQSSRYLVKRTGEKVFLECVQDMDHENMFWYRQDPGLGLRLIYFSYDVKMKEKGDIPEGYSVSREKKERFSLILESASTNQTSMYLCASSLNQGGNTEAFFGQGTRLTVV.

V is TRBV5-1 and J is TRBJ2-5, with 8 bases that match TRBD1. This CDR3 has 14 amino acids. The germline gives CDR1 SGHRS, CDR2 YFSETQ. V was pared by 3 bases and J by 6 bases, with 7 bases of the junction left unmatched. This CDR3 reads CASSSRTGIKTQYF. The CDR3 DNA sequence: TGCGCCAGCAGCTCTCGGACAGGGATAAAGACCCAGTACTTC.

The chain is built from TRBV28 and TRBJ2-5; 8 positions match TRBD1. Germline V CDR1 and CDR2: MDHEN, SYDVKM. The CDR3 consists of 15 residues. Losses at the gene ends were 7 bases for V and 1 base for J; bases not matched to a gene: 8. CDR3 residues: CASNSAGTGQETQYF. The CDR3 region has the DNA TGTGCCAGCAATTCCGCCGGGACAGGCCAAGAGACCCAGTACTTC.

The chain combines TRBV29-1 with TRBJ1-1; D ambiguous. The CDR3 totals 12 residues. CDR1 and CDR2 from the germline V gene are SQVTM and ANQGSEA. Trimming stripped 6 bases from V and 0 bases from J, with 8 bases between. CDR3 bases: TGCAGCGTCCAATTGATGAACACTGAAGCTTTCTTT. This sequence encodes CSVQLMNTEAFF.

This clonotype turned up a few times. CDR3 sequence: CASSLDNQPQHF. Written as DNA, the CDR3 is TGTGCCAGCAGTTTGGACAATCAGCCCCAGCATTTT. The chain is built from TRBV28 and TRBJ1-5; D gene uncertain. Germline V CDR1 and CDR2: MDHEN, SYDVKM. The CDR3 loop spans 12 amino acids. The V end was cut by 3 bases, the J end by 3 bases, with 3 bases between. Full variable domain (outside the CDR3, taken from reference TRBV28 and TRBJ1-5): DVKVTQSSRYLVKRTGEKVFLECVQDMDHENMFWYRQDPGLGLRLIYFSYDVKMKEKGDIPEGYSVSREKKERFSLILESASTNQTSMYLCASSLDNQPQHFGDGTRLSIL.

This clonotype was recorded many times. The chain employs TRBV20-1 and TRBJ1-1; TRBD1 might be the D (5 bases). This CDR3 region has 12 residues. V lost 3 bases to trimming and J lost 3 bases, with 8 bases between them. Germline assignment: CDR1 DFQATT and CDR2 SNEGSKA (reference sequence). The CDR3: CSARGGYTEAFF. CDR3 bases: TGCAGTGCTAGGGGGGGGTACACTGAAGCTTTCTTT.

The V call is TRBV5-3, the J call TRBJ2-2; 9 bases are shared with TRBD1. TRBV5-3 is marked as an open reading frame, function uncertain. This CDR3 is built from 16 residues. With 4 bases clipped from V and 9 bases from J, the junction kept 13 bases outside the gene matches. This chain's CDR3 is CARSIVRDRASRELFF. Here the CDR3 DNA reads TGTGCCAGAAGCATCGTCCGGGACAGGGCCTCAAGGGAGCTGTTTTTT.

There are many counts of this clonotype. This chain connects TRBV5-1 to TRBJ2-5, with 10 bases lining up with TRBD1. The V gene's germline CDR1 is SGHRS and CDR2 YFSETQ. The CDR3 totals 14 residues. After removal of 5 bases from V and 6 bases from J, the junction contained 7 bases not matched to a gene. The CDR3 here is CASRPGQGEQTQYF. CDR3 coding DNA: TGCGCCAGCAGACCCGGACAGGGGGAGCAGACCCAGTACTTC.

Ten or more counts support this clonotype. The gene calls are TRBV19 and TRBJ2-7; 15 nucleotides match TRBD2. V lost 6 bases, J lost 8 bases, and 14 bases stayed unmatched. The CDR3 spans 17 residues. Germline lookup yields CDR1 LNHDA and CDR2 SQIVND (reference sequence). CDR3 in DNA: TGTGCCAGTAGCCAAGAAGGCGGGACTAGCGGGAGGAGAAAGCAGTACTTC. Amino acid sequence: CASSQEGGTSGRRKQYF.

At least ten counts were recorded for this clonotype. The gene calls are TRBV7-9 and TRBJ2-1; D may be TRBD1 or TRBD2 (5 bases each). This CDR3 comprises 15 residues. In germline, CDR1 is SEHNR, CDR2 FQNEAQ (reference sequence). Deletions cut 5 bases from V and 0 bases from J, with 11 bases between. The CDR3 is CASSAPGSSYNEQFF. In DNA, the CDR3 is TGTGCCAGCAGCGCGCCAGGGAGCTCCTACAATGAGCAGTTCTTC.

In its sample, this clonotype was seen many times. The V call is TRBV6-1, the J call TRBJ1-1; possibly TRBD1 for D (5 bases). Germline CDR1 and CDR2: MNHNS and SASEGT. Trimming left V 5 bases short and J 5 bases short, with 15 bases between. CDR3 size: 14 residues. The CDR3 reads CASSIRDQLTEAFF. CDR3 DNA sequence: TGTGCCAGCAGTATTCGGGACCAGCTGACTGAAGCTTTCTTT.

This clonotype was counted many times. CDR3 in amino acids: CASSPQLGQGQQPQHF. CDR3 nucleotide sequence: TGTGCCAGCTCACCGCAACTGGGACAGGGTCAGCAGCCCCAGCATTTT. The chain combines TRBV18 with TRBJ1-5; 9 bases align to TRBD1. This CDR3 spans 16 amino acids. Germline CDR1 is KGHSH and CDR2 is LQKENI. V dropped 3 bases and J dropped 7; count of bases not matched to a gene: 10.